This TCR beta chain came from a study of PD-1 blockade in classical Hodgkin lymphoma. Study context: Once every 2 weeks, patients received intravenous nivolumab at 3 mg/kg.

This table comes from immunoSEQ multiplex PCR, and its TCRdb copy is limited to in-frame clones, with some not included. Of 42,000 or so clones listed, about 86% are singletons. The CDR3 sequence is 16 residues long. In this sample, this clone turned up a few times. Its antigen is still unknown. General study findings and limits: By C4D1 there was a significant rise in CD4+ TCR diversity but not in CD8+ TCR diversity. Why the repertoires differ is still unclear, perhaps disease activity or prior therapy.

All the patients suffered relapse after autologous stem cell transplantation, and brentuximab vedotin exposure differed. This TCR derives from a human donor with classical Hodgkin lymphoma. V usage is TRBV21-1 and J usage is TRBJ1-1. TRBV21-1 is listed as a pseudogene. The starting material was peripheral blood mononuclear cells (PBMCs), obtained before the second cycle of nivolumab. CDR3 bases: TGTGCCAGCGACGCCTATAAAACTGAGGGCCACACTGAAGCTTTCTTT. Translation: CASDAYKTEGHTEAFF.